These 5 T cell receptor beta chains were sequenced from one sample in a study of early T cells in non-severe SARS-CoV-2 infection. TCRdb re-derived calls from the 5' RACE reads in MiXCR, one entry per CDR3 protein. This sample carries tens of thousands of distinct CDR3 sequences, 4.6% of them seen once, and the ten largest clones take around 10%. The sequencing input was whole blood. These receptors all come from an adult who was a healthcare worker with PCR-confirmed SARS-CoV-2 infection or an uninfected control (not recorded which).

This clonotype occurred many times. CDR3 sequence (DNA): TGTGCCAGCACCCCCGACCCCGAGGGCCGATACAATGAGCAGTTCTTC. Translating gives CASTPDPEGRYNEQFF. The chain carries TRBV5-4 and TRBJ2-1; tentative D call: TRBD2 (5 bases). The V gene lost 6 bases and the J gene lost 4 bases, with 20 bases spanning the gap. The CDR3 runs to 16 residues. The germline V gene has CDR1 SGHNT and CDR2 YYREEE (reference sequence). Together with reference TRBV5-4 and TRBJ2-1, the CDR3 gives the full variable domain: ETGVTQSPTHLIKTRGQQVTLRCSSQSGHNTVSWYQQALGQGPQFIFQYYREEENGRGNFPPRFSGLQFPNYSSELNVNALELDDSALYLCASTPDPEGRYNEQFFGPGTRLTVL.

This clonotype was detected ten times or more. The V call is TRBV18, the J call TRBJ2-5; 11 nucleotides agree with TRBD2. The V gene end was trimmed by 8 bases and the J gene end by 4 bases; junction bases not matched to a gene: 12. The CDR3 is 16 residues long. The V gene's germline CDR1 is KGHSH and CDR2 LQKENI. The CDR3 spells CASSSGGAPNGETQYF. In DNA, the CDR3 is TGTGCCAGCAGTAGCGGGGGGGCCCCCAACGGAGAGACCCAGTACTTC.

This clonotype was counted many times. The V gene is TRBV4-2, the J gene TRBJ2-5; D remains unclear. Germline lookup yields CDR1 LGHNA and CDR2 YNFKEQ. CDR3 length: 13 residues. V shed 5 bases and J shed 2 bases, with 9 bases lying between them. In DNA form, the CDR3 reads TGTGCCAGCAGCGTGGGCAGACAAGAGACCCAGTACTTC. It is translated as CASSVGRQETQYF.

This clonotype came up many times. The rearrangement joins TRBV5-8 to TRBJ1-1, with D uncertain. This CDR3 spans 12 amino acids. Germline V gives CDR1 SGHTS, CDR2 YDEGEE. The V and J ends lost 4 bases and 6 bases respectively, with 10 bases between them. The DNA of the CDR3 is TGTGCCAGCAGCCCCCAGATGGCTGAAGCTTTCTTT. Translated: CASSPQMAEAFF. Together with reference TRBV5-8 and TRBJ1-1, the CDR3 gives the full variable domain: EAGVTQSPTHLIKTRGQQATLRCSPISGHTSVYWYQQALGLGLQFLLWYDEGEERNRGNFPPRFSGRQFPNYSSELNVNALELEDSALYLCASSPQMAEAFFGQGTRLTVV.

The chain is built from TRBV10-2 and TRBJ1-1; no definite D call. CDR3 size: 13 residues. From germline, CDR1 is WSHSY and CDR2 SAAADI. The V and J ends lost 4 bases and 1 base respectively, with 7 bases between them. In DNA form, the CDR3 reads TGCGCCAGCAGTGCGGGAGCGAACACTGAAGCTTTCTTT. Its protein product is CASSAGANTEAFF.